Shown below are 20 T cell receptor beta chains from a single sample sequenced in a study of human T cells and chemical hapten exposure. TCRdb re-derived calls from the RACE reads in MiXCR, one entry per CDR3 protein. The sample has about 110,000 distinct CDR3 sequences, around 10% seen once. Time point here: patch test 1, 2 weeks after DPC sensitization. Treatment defined: therapeutic diphenylcyclopropenone sensitization with weekly scalp DPC. The sample consisted of whole blood, taken in connection with sensitization to the hapten diphenylcyclopropenone (DPC). The receptors originated from a woman aged 40 to 55 with alopecia areata. Some clones in this sample may be carry-over from other donors' samples.

The CDR3 DNA reads TGTGCCAGCAGTAGATATACCTACGAGCAGTACTTC. It encodes CASSRYTYEQYF. The chain uses TRBV6-2 or TRBV6-3 and TRBJ2-7; D remains unclear. The germline gives CDR1 MNHEY, CDR2 SVGEGT. Trimming took off 5 bases at V and 2 bases at J, with 7 bases between the two ends. The CDR3 spans 12 residues.

This clonotype has ten or more counts. This chain joins TRBV20-1 and TRBJ2-4, with D possibly being TRBD1 (5 bases). CDR1 DFQATT and CDR2 SNEGSKA come from the germline V gene (reference sequence). The CDR3 runs 15 residues. The V end lost 5 bases, the J end lost 1 base, and 15 bases lay between the germline ends. CDR3 loop: CSAGAWQLAKNIQYF. The CDR3 DNA follows: TGCAGTGCTGGGGCGTGGCAGCTGGCCAAAAACATTCAGTACTTC.

The genes are TRBV12-3 or TRBV12-4 and TRBJ1-1; D is uncertain. Trimming shortened V by 2 bases and J by 3 bases, and 4 bases separated the two germline ends. The CDR3 is made up of 12 amino acids. The CDR3 DNA reads as TGTGCCAGCAGTTTAAGGGACACTGAAGCTTTCTTT. As protein: CASSLRDTEAFF.

In this sample, this clonotype turned up many times. The chain employs TRBV7-2 and TRBJ2-1; 7 bases agree with TRBD2. Germline CDR1 reads SGHTA; CDR2 reads FQGNSA. This CDR3 spans 16 amino acids. The J segment lost 1 base and the V segment lost 4 bases, leaving 7 bases of the junction unmatched. The CDR3 DNA reads TGTGCCAGCAGCTCCGGTCTGCGGGGGTCCTACAATGAGCAGTTCTTC. Protein sequence: CASSSGLRGSYNEQFF. The variable domain in full, completed from reference TRBV7-2 and TRBJ2-1, reads GAGVSQSPSNKVTEKGKDVELRCDPISGHTALYWYRQSLGQGLEFLIYFQGNSAPDKSGLPSDRFSAERTGGSVSTLTIQRTQQEDSAVYLCASSSGLRGSYNEQFFGPGTRLTVL.

In this sample, this clonotype turned up many times. The chain couples TRBV29-1 to TRBJ2-1; the D gene is possibly TRBD2 (6 bases). Per the germline V gene, CDR1 is SQVTM and CDR2 is ANQGSEA. V was pared by 3 bases and J by 2 bases, with 11 bases between. The CDR3 has 14 residues. The CDR3 loop is CSVDFSGTYNEQFF. In DNA, the CDR3 is TGCAGCGTTGACTTTAGCGGAACCTACAATGAGCAGTTCTTC.

The rearrangement uses TRBV5-1 and TRBJ2-3; D uncertain. V shed 5 bases and J shed 1 base, with 5 bases lying between them. The CDR3 runs to 12 residues. Germline CDR1 SGHRS, CDR2 YFSETQ. The CDR3 sequence is CASRVGTDTQYF. The CDR3 region has the DNA TGCGCCAGCAGGGTTGGCACAGATACGCAGTATTTT.

Ten or more counts support this clonotype. The rearrangement joins TRBV7-9 to TRBJ2-1; D unresolved. CDR3 size: 13 residues. Deletions cut 1 base from V and 9 bases from J, with 10 bases between. Germline CDR1 SEHNR, CDR2 FQNEAQ (reference sequence). The chain's CDR3 is CASSLVSAVEQFF. The CDR3 coding sequence is TGTGCCAGCAGCTTAGTTTCCGCAGTTGAGCAGTTCTTC. Drawing the rest from reference TRBV7-9 and TRBJ2-1, the complete variable domain is DTGVSQNPRHKITKRGQNVTFRCDPISEHNRLYWYRQTLGQGPEFLTYFQNEAQLEKSRLLSDRFSAERPKGSFSTLEIQRTEQGDSAMYLCASSLVSAVEQFFGPGTRLTVL.

This clonotype was seen ten or more times. This chain links TRBV27 with TRBJ2-7, with D possibly TRBD1 on 5 matching bases. The CDR3 runs to 14 residues. The germline CDR1 and CDR2 sequences are MNHEY and SMNVEV (reference sequence). Trimming shortened V by 5 bases and J by 2 bases, and 13 bases separated the two germline ends. The CDR3 DNA is TGTGCCAGCAGTCCAAGGTGGGGCCCCTACGAGCAGTACTTC. Translation gives CASSPRWGPYEQYF.

This clonotype was observed a few times. The rearrangement joins TRBV27 to TRBJ2-7; D is unclear. The CDR3 consists of 12 residues. Germline CDR1 MNHEY, CDR2 SMNVEV (reference sequence). Between the trimmed V and J ends, which lost 4 bases and 3 bases, there was a span of 7 bases. As DNA, the CDR3 is TGTGCCAGCAGTTCGGCCTACTACGAGCAGTACTTC. As protein: CASSSAYYEQYF.

The table lists this clonotype with a few counts. The rearrangement joins TRBV28 to TRBJ1-5; the match to TRBD1 covers 7 bases. The V gene end was trimmed by 5 bases and the J gene end by 11 bases; junction bases not matched to a gene: 12. The CDR3 totals 14 residues. From germline, CDR1 is MDHEN and CDR2 SYDVKM. The CDR3 coding sequence is TGTGCCAGCAGTCACATACAGGGGACTGGAGCCCAGCATTTT. Residues: CASSHIQGTGAQHF.

In its sample, this clonotype was seen a few times. V and J are TRBV5-5 and TRBJ1-4; 8 bases line up with TRBD1. The CDR3 runs 14 residues. Germline CDR1 is SGHKS and CDR2 is YYEKEE (reference sequence). The ends lost 4 bases at V and 6 bases at J; junction bases unmatched: 5. Here the CDR3 DNA reads TGTGCCAGCAGCCCCGGGACAGGTCATGAAAAACTGTTTTTT. Encoded protein: CASSPGTGHEKLFF.

There are many counts of this clonotype. The chain links TRBV30 to TRBJ1-2, with 7 bases lining up with TRBD1. The CDR3 is 15 amino acids. Germline V lookup: CDR1 GTSNPN, CDR2 SVGIG (reference sequence). With V trimmed by 0 bases and J by 1 base, 5 bases remained unmatched. CDR3: CAWSVRTGLNYGYTF. Written as DNA, the CDR3 is TGTGCCTGGAGTGTCCGGACAGGCCTTAACTATGGCTACACCTTC.

The genes are TRBV9 and TRBJ1-2, with 7 bases aligning to TRBD1. V lost 0 bases to trimming and J lost 8 bases; unmatched junction nucleotides: 4. The CDR3 length is 13 residues. CDR1 and CDR2 from the germline V gene are SGDLS and YYNGEE. The CDR3 DNA is TGTGCCAGCAGCGTAGTGCAGGGGGTAGGCTACACCTTC. Its protein is CASSVVQGVGYTF.

This clonotype appeared many times. This chain uses TRBV7-2 with TRBJ1-5, with a weak D call TRBD1 (6 bases). V was cut by 5 bases and J by 7 bases, with 12 bases left in between. CDR1 is SGHTA and CDR2 is FQGNSA in the germline V gene. This CDR3 comprises 13 residues. CDR3 DNA: TGTGCCAGCAGCCCCCCGGGGGCCCAGCCCCAGCATTTT. Translation: CASSPPGAQPQHF.

This clonotype was counted a single time. The junction departs from the called germline gene at one end, perhaps through a read error. The V gene is TRBV27, the J gene TRBJ2-7; no reliable D call. Germline CDR1 reads MNHEY; CDR2 reads SMNVEV (reference sequence). This CDR3 is 13 amino acids long. CDR3 nucleotide sequence: TGTGTCAGCAGTCCCGGCAGAACGAACGAGCAGTACTTC. This codes for CVSSPGRTNEQYF.

The rearrangement uses TRBV29-1 and TRBJ2-3, with D tentatively TRBD2 (9 bases). V dropped 6 bases and J dropped 2 bases, with 24 bases sitting between them. Germline values: CDR1 SQVTM, CDR2 ANQGSEA. This CDR3 comprises 17 residues. This CDR3 reads CSVGGQGERGATDTQYF. CDR3 in DNA: TGCAGCGTCGGTGGACAGGGTGAGCGGGGGGCCACAGATACGCAGTATTTT.

This clonotype has a handful of counts. V is TRBV2 and J is TRBJ2-3; no reliable D call. The germline gives CDR1 SNHLY, CDR2 FYNNEI. V was pared by 3 bases and J by 2 bases, with 12 bases between. The CDR3 has 15 residues. CDR3 residues: CASSENPIITDTQYF. The DNA for the CDR3 is TGTGCCAGCAGTGAGAATCCTATTATCACAGATACGCAGTATTTT.

The rearrangement uses TRBV3-1 and TRBJ2-7; D is uncertain. The CDR3 totals 15 residues. The germline V gene encodes CDR1 LGHDT and CDR2 YNNKEL (reference sequence). Trimming cost V 1 base and J 3 bases, with 13 bases left between them. CDR3 protein: CASSQGMSPYYEQYF. The DNA for the CDR3 is TGTGCCAGCAGCCAAGGGATGTCCCCCTACTACGAGCAGTACTTC.

The gene calls are TRBV29-1 and TRBJ2-7; a weak D match, TRBD1 (6 bases). Deletions cut 6 bases from V and 4 bases from J, with 19 bases between. The CDR3 is 14 amino acids. Germline-derived CDR1 and CDR2 are SQVTM and ANQGSEA. CDR3 sequence: CSVTFYRDPYEQYF. The CDR3 DNA sequence: TGCAGCGTGACTTTTTACAGGGATCCGTACGAGCAGTACTTC.

In this sample, this clonotype turned up many times. The genes are TRBV13 and TRBJ1-1; 10 positions agree with TRBD1. There are 13 residues in the CDR3. V lost 11 bases, J lost 4 bases, and 7 bases stayed unmatched. Per germline, CDR1 PRHDT and CDR2 FYEKMQ (reference sequence). The CDR3 coding sequence is TGTGCCGTCCGGGACAGGGGTGGCACTGAAGCTTTCTTT. Its protein product is CAVRDRGGTEAFF.